The next 24 T cell receptor beta chains were all read from a single sample in a study of T cell clones after liver transplantation. Clones were read by immunoSEQ multiplex PCR, and TCRdb kept only the in-frame ones, dropping some. The sample shows 99,000 or so clones, 82% of them seen only once. Sequenced material: CD4+ T cells from blood, taken before liver transplant. These receptors all stem from a human donor who received a liver transplant.

This clone has a count of ten or more. The chain recombines TRBV10-3 with TRBJ2-1; 13 bases line up with TRBD2. CDR1 ENHRY and CDR2 SYGVKD come from the germline V gene. CDR3 length: 17 amino acids. The trim removed 4 bases at V and 1 base at J, leaving 4 bases unmatched. The CDR3 sequence is CAISGTSGSGSYNEQFF. In nucleotides, the CDR3 is TGTGCCATCAGTGGGACTAGCGGGAGCGGGTCCTACAATGAGCAGTTCTTC.

The rearrangement joins TRBV9 to TRBJ2-7; D possibly corresponds to TRBD1 (5 bases). V lost 0 bases to trimming and J lost 0 bases, with 10 bases between them. This CDR3 has 15 amino acids. The germline gives CDR1 SGDLS, CDR2 YYNGEE. This CDR3 reads CASSVGQLDSYEQYF. The CDR3 DNA reads as TGTGCCAGCAGCGTAGGACAGCTCGACTCCTACGAGCAGTACTTC. Full variable domain (missing parts from reference TRBV9 and TRBJ2-7): DSGVTQTPKHLITATGQRVTLRCSPRSGDLSVYWYQQSLDQGLQFLIQYYNGEERAKGNILERFSAQQFPDLHSELNLSSLELGDSALYFCASSVGQLDSYEQYFGPGTRLTVT.

The chain uses TRBV10-1 and TRBJ1-2; 9 nucleotides match TRBD1. Trimming at V came to 6 bases and at J to 4 bases, leaving 6 bases not matched to a gene. CDR1 and CDR2 from the germline V gene are WNHNN and SYGVQD (reference sequence). CDR3 size: 14 residues. As DNA, the CDR3 is TGCGCCAGCAGGGGACAGGGAGGGTGCTATGGCTACACCTTC. Translating gives CASRGQGGCYGYTF.

V gene TRBV28 combines with J gene TRBJ1-1, with a possible D match to TRBD1 (6 bases). This CDR3 is built from 14 residues. Germline-derived CDR1 and CDR2 are MDHEN and SYDVKM. V was shortened by 8 bases and J by 1 base, with 14 bases between the two germline ends. The CDR3 DNA is TGTGCCAGCCCGGACAGTTCGGGGAACACTGAAGCTTTCTTT. It yields the protein CASPDSSGNTEAFF.

The J gene is TRBJ1-5, the V gene TRBV28; D possibly corresponds to TRBD1 (5 bases). Trimming stripped 7 bases from V and 6 bases from J, with 10 bases between. From germline, CDR1 is MDHEN and CDR2 SYDVKM. This CDR3 is built from 12 residues. CDR3 residues: CASTRGAQPQHF. CDR3 nucleotide sequence: TGTGCCAGCACGCGGGGCGCTCAGCCCCAGCATTTT. The full variable domain, with the rest looked up from reference TRBV28 and TRBJ1-5, is DVKVTQSSRYLVKRTGEKVFLECVQDMDHENMFWYRQDPGLGLRLIYFSYDVKMKEKGDIPEGYSVSREKKERFSLILESASTNQTSMYLCASTRGAQPQHFGDGTRLSIL.

This clone was recorded only once. The chain couples TRBV2 to TRBJ2-3; 11 bases map to TRBD2. The length of the CDR3 is 17 residues. After removal of 1 base from V and 2 bases from J, the junction contained 5 bases not matched to a gene. Germline-derived CDR1 and CDR2 are SNHLY and FYNNEI. The DNA for the CDR3 is TGTGCCAGCAGTGAAGAGCTACTAGCGGGAGTCACAGATACGCAGTATTTT. Translation gives CASSEELLAGVTDTQYF.

Only a few counts were recorded for this clone. J is TRBJ1-2 and V is TRBV29-1; D unresolved. This CDR3 has 13 residues. Germline CDR1 and CDR2: SQVTM and ANQGSEA. V was pared by 3 bases and J by 7 bases, with 15 bases between. The CDR3: CSVESRRVGGYTF. The DNA for the CDR3 is TGCAGCGTTGAGTCGAGGCGCGTAGGTGGCTACACCTTC.

The V gene is TRBV5-1, the J gene TRBJ2-1; 11 bases are shared with TRBD2. V shed 1 base and J 8 bases; nucleotides not matched to a gene: 5. CDR3 length equals 15 residues. CDR1 and CDR2 (germline): SGHRS, YFSETQ. The CDR3 DNA follows: TGCGCCAGCAGCTTGCGGCTAGCGGGGGGCCATGAGCAGTTCTTC. It is translated as CASSLRLAGGHEQFF.

The V and J genes are TRBV15 and TRBJ1-2, with D possibly being TRBD1 (6 bases). Per germline, CDR1 LNHNV and CDR2 YYDKDF (reference sequence). The germline V and J ends were trimmed by 0 bases and 4 bases, with 12 bases remaining between them. This CDR3 is 15 amino acids long. The CDR3 region is CATSRDTQGSYGYTF. The CDR3 nucleotides are TGTGCCACCAGCAGAGACACACAGGGAAGCTATGGCTACACCTTC.

The gene calls are TRBV18 and TRBJ2-5; D not resolved. The CDR3 loop spans 13 amino acids. Trimming stripped 4 bases from V and 2 bases from J, with 8 bases between. Germline CDR1 reads KGHSH; CDR2 reads LQKENI. The CDR3 loop reads CASSRSPQETQYF. The CDR3 DNA reads TGTGCCAGCTCACGAAGCCCTCAAGAGACCCAGTACTTC.

The chain uses TRBV19 and TRBJ1-6; the match to TRBD1 covers 9 bases. This CDR3 spans 18 amino acids. From germline, CDR1 is LNHDA and CDR2 SQIVND (reference sequence). Unmatched junction bases numbered 7, after V lost 4 bases and J lost 0 bases. In nucleotides, the CDR3 is TGTGCCAGTAGTAGTGGGACAGGGTCCGGCTCCTATAATTCACCCCTCCACTTT. Protein sequence: CASSSGTGSGSYNSPLHF.

The V and J genes are TRBV7-2 and TRBJ1-6; perhaps TRBD1 as D (6 bases). Germline assignment: CDR1 SGHTA and CDR2 FQGNSA. This CDR3 has 15 residues. V shed 0 bases and J shed 4 bases, with 7 bases lying between them. CDR3 residues: CASSLAGQYNSPLHF. CDR3 sequence (DNA): TGTGCCAGCAGCTTAGCTGGACAGTATAATTCACCCCTCCACTTT.

The chain couples TRBV5-1 to TRBJ2-3, with a weak D call TRBD2 (5 bases). This CDR3 has 15 amino acids. From germline, CDR1 is SGHRS and CDR2 YFSETQ. V was shortened by 4 bases and J by 0 bases, with 12 bases between the two germline ends. The CDR3 bases are TGCGCCAGCAGCCTAGGACTGACCAGCACAGATACGCAGTATTTT. Residues: CASSLGLTSTDTQYF.

The rearrangement uses TRBV5-8 and TRBJ1-1, with TRBD1 as a possible D gene (5 bases). Trimming left V 4 bases short and J 2 bases short, with 9 bases between. This CDR3 spans 13 amino acids. Germline loops: CDR1 SGHTS, CDR2 YDEGEE. CDR3 DNA sequence: TGTGCCAGCAGCCAACGGGACAACACTGAAGCTTTCTTT. It is translated as CASSQRDNTEAFF.

In this sample, this clone turned up a few times. The genes are TRBV4-3 and TRBJ1-6; D call uncertain. The germline CDR1 and CDR2 sequences are LGHNA and YSLEER. The CDR3 is 13 residues long. Deletions cut 0 bases from V and 10 bases from J, with 7 bases between. CDR3 nucleotides: TGCGCCAGCAGCCAAGATCAACGATCACCCCTCCACTTT. This encodes CASSQDQRSPLHF.

V usage is TRBV19 and J usage is TRBJ2-6; D remains ambiguous. Germline values: CDR1 LNHDA, CDR2 SQIVND (reference sequence). Deletions cut 3 bases from V and 4 bases from J, with 10 bases between. The CDR3 has 15 residues. The chain's CDR3 is CASSISGGGANVLTF. CDR3 DNA sequence: TGTGCCAGTAGTATTTCAGGCGGCGGGGCCAACGTCCTGACTTTC.

The rearrangement joins TRBV5-4 to TRBJ2-1; 13 bases are a match to TRBD2. The CDR3 covers 15 residues. The germline gives CDR1 SGHNT, CDR2 YYREEE (reference sequence). The ends lost 3 bases at V and 10 bases at J; junction bases unmatched: 7. CDR3 nucleotide sequence: TGTGCCAGCAGCTCCGGGACTAGCGGGAACAGGGAGCAGTTCTTC. Translating gives CASSSGTSGNREQFF. Combining the CDR3 with reference TRBV5-4 and TRBJ2-1 gives the whole variable domain ETGVTQSPTHLIKTRGQQVTLRCSSQSGHNTVSWYQQALGQGPQFIFQYYREEENGRGNFPPRFSGLQFPNYSSELNVNALELDDSALYLCASSSGTSGNREQFFGPGTRLTVL.

V gene TRBV6-4 combines with J gene TRBJ1-5; 9 bases line up with TRBD1. CDR3 size: 20 residues. Germline values: CDR1 MRHNA, CDR2 SNTAGT. V gave up 7 bases and J gave up 3 bases; unmatched junction bases: 22. CDR3 DNA sequence: TGTGCCAGCACCCCTTCACCCCGGGACAGGGTTACACCCGTCAATCAGCCCCAGCATTTT. It is translated as CASTPSPRDRVTPVNQPQHF.

V gene TRBV7-9 combines with J gene TRBJ2-2; D ambiguous. This CDR3 has 14 residues. V gave up 2 bases and J gave up 4 bases, with 8 bases separating them. Germline CDR1 is SEHNR and CDR2 is FQNEAQ (reference sequence). The CDR3: CASSLSVGTGELFF. CDR3 DNA sequence: TGTGCCAGCAGCTTATCAGTGGGCACCGGGGAGCTGTTTTTT.

The rearrangement links TRBV7-9 to TRBJ2-7, with 8 bases matching TRBD2. This CDR3 has 16 residues. V lost 5 bases, J lost 5 bases, and 14 bases stayed unmatched. CDR1 SEHNR and CDR2 FQNEAQ come from the germline V gene (reference sequence). CDR3 in DNA: TGTGCCAGCAGCCTAAGGGGGGGACTAGTGTCCCACGAGCAGTACTTC. Translated, it gives CASSLRGGLVSHEQYF.

The chain couples TRBV6-5 to TRBJ1-5; D gene uncertain. The CDR3 spans 13 residues. V shed 2 bases and J shed 7 bases, with 9 bases lying between them. From germline, CDR1 is MNHEY and CDR2 SVGAGI. CDR3 coding DNA: TGTGCCAGCAGTTACGCCTTTGGGCAGCCCCAGCATTTT. Translated, it gives CASSYAFGQPQHF.

The chain employs TRBV29-1 and TRBJ1-5; 10 bases are shared with TRBD1. V was clipped by 4 bases and J by 5 bases; unmatched bases: 8. The CDR3 contains 15 residues. CDR1 and CDR2 from the germline V gene are SQVTM and ANQGSEA. The CDR3 DNA follows: TGCAGCGTTGTACACGGGACAGGGGAGGATCAGCCCCAGCATTTT. Protein sequence: CSVVHGTGEDQPQHF.

This chain connects TRBV6-5 to TRBJ2-5, with D unclear. Germline CDR1 MNHEY, CDR2 SVGAGI. The ends were cut back, 4 bases at V and 5 bases at J, with 11 bases in the middle. CDR3 size: 13 residues. The CDR3 DNA reads TGTGCCAGCAGTTCGCCCGGGTCGGAGACCCAGTACTTC. This gives the protein CASSSPGSETQYF.

This clone was recorded once. V gene TRBV18 combines with J gene TRBJ1-1; D not resolved. The CDR3 loop spans 14 amino acids. The V gene lost 5 bases and the J gene lost 1 base, with 11 bases spanning the gap. Germline values: CDR1 KGHSH, CDR2 LQKENI. CDR3 amino acids: CASSGGRANTEAFF. CDR3 coding DNA: TGTGCCAGCTCAGGCGGTAGGGCGAACACTGAAGCTTTCTTT.